This T cell receptor beta chain was identified in a study of blood T cell repertoires in COVID-19. About the study: Sources were T cells, B-cell-depleted T cells, or PBMCs; the material itself was cDNA or gDNA.

Germline loops: CDR1 SGHTA, CDR2 FQGNSA. With 5 bases clipped from V and 4 bases from J, the junction kept 3 bases outside the gene matches. The CDR3 sequence is 15 residues long. How the authors handled the data: Reference gene primer amplification in the assay estimated nucleated cell counts. Sequenced by immunoSEQ multiplex PCR; TCRdb stores in-frame clones only, minus some. The V and J calls and clone size are taken from that table; D and trimming were inferred from the DNA. Here the sample spans 250,000 to 300,000 clones, over 65% being singletons. Comment on this clone: Other DNA variants within this sample encode the same CDR3.

The sample consisted of peripheral blood. This TCR was sampled from a man aged 55 to 70 who had recovered from COVID-19. The gene calls are TRBV7-2 and TRBJ1-4, with 11 bases fitting TRBD1. CDR3 sequence reads: CASSADRGRNEKLFF. CDR3 nucleotide sequence: TGTGCCAGCAGCGCGGACAGGGGGCGTAATGAAAAACTGTTTTTT.